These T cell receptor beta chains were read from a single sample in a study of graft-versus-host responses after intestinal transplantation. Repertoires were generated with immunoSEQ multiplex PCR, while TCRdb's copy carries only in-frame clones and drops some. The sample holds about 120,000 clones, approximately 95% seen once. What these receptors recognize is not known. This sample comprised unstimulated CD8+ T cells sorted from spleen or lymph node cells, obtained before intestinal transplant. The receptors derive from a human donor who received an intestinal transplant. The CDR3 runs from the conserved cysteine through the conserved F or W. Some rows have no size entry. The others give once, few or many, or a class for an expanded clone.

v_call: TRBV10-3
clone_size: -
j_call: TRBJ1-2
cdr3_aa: CAIRVLEGYDYTF

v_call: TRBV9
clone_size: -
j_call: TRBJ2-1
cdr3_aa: CATGNSYNEQFF

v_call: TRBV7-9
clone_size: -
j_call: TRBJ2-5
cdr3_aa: CASSFWTSADQETQYF

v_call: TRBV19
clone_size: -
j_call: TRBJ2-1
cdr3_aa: CASSASSGDNEQFF

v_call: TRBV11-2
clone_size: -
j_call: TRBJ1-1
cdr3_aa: CASSLRGGGPFTEAFF

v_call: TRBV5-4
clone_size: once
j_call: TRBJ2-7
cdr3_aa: CASSPTSGRSYEQYF

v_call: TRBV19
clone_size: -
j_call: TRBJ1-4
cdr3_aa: CASSKNAGVVGEKLFF

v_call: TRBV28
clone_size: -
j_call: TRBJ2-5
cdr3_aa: CASSFGLAGRETQYF

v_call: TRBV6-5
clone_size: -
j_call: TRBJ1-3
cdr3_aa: CASSSQYFGNTIYF

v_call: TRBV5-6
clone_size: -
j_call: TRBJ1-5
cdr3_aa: CASSIAGTVYSNQPQHF

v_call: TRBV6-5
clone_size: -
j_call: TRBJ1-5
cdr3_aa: CASRVNRNQPQHF

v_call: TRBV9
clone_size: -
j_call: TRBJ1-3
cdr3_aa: CASSVDKGNGNTIYF

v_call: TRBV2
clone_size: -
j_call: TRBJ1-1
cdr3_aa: CASRDLGSNTEAFF

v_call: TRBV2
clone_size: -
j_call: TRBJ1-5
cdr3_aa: CASRDPGHNQPQHF

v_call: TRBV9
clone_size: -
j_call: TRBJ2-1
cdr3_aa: CASSRDSSYNEQFF

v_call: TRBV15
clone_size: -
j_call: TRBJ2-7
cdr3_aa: CATSRDFTSGGFYEQYF

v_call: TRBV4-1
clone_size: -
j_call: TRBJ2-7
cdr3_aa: CASSQEEAGGHSYEQYF

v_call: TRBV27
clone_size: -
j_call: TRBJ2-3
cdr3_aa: CASSTRTLTSTDTQYF

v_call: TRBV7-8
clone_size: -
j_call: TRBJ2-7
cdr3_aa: CASSPNPVYEQYF

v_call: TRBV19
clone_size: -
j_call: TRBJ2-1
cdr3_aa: CASTLGGPTFF

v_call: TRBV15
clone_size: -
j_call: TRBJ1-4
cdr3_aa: CATSRDHPVSNEKLFF

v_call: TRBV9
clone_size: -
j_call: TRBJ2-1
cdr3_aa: CASSVSDNEQFF

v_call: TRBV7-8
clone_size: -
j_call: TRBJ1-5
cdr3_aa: CASSPRGLGVNQPQHF

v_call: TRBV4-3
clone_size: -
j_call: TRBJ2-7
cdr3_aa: CASSQVVGGRARYEQYF

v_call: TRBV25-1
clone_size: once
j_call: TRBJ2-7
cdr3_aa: CASSNYGTATYEQYF

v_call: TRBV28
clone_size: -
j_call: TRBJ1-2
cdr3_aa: CASTLPADPNYGYTF

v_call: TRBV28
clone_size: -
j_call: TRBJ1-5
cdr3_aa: CASSGGAGPQHF

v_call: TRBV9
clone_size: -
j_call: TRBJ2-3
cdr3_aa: CASSGRDSTDTQYF

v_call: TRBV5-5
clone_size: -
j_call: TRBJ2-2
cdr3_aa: CASSLGVSSSGELFF

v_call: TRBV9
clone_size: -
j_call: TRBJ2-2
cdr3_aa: CASSVALLGGTGELFF

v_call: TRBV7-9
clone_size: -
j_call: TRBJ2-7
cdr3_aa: CASSLELSDYEQYF

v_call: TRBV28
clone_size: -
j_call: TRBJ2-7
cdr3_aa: CASSFRGGDNYEQYF

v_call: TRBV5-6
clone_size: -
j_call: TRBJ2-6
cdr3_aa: CASSAVSTVWANVLTF

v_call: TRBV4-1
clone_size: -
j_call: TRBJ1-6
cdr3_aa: CASSQVYNSPLHF

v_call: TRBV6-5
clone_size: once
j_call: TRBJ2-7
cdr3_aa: CASSYSNSASRREQYF

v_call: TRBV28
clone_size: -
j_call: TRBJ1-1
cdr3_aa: CASSPETGGETEAFF

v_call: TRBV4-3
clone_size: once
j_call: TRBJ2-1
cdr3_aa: CASSPQQDNEQFF

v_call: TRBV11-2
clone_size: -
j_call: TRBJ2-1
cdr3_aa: CASSGPRIEQFF

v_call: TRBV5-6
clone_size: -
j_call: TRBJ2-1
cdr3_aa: CASSIGTSGSRNEQFF

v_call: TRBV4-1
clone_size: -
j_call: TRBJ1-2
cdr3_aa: CASSPYTENYGYTF

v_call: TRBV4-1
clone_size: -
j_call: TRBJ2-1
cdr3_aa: CASSQDPTGVSSYNEQFF

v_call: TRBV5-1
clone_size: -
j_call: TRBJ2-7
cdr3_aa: CASSLVSGRQGPPYEQYF

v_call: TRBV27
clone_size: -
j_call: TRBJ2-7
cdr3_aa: CASSPTPGQLSYEQYF

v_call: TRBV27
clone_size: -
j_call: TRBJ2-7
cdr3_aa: CASSLTGQAYEQYF

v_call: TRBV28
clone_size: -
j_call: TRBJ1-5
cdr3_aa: CASSLNPTGGRYASNQPQHF

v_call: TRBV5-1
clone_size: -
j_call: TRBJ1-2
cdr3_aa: CASSLGTGYGYTF

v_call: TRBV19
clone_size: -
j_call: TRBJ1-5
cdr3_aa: CASTGFGGQPQHF

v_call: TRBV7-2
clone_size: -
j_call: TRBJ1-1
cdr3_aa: CASSSPGEAFF

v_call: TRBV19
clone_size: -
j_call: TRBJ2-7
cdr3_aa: CASSTSGRAYEQYF

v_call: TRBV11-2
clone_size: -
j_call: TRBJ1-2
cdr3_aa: CASSVVQLNYGYTF

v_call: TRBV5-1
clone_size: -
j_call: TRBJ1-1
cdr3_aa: CASSQKGGNTEAFF

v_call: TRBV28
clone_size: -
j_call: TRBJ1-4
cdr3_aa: CASSFLQGRGNEKLFF

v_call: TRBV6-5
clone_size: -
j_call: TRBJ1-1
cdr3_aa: CASSFGTSDGNTEAFF

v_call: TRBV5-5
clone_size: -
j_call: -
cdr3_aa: CASSLEAGSSYEQYF

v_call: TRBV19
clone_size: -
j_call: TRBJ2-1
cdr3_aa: CASSPTENSYNEQFF